This record looks at one T cell receptor beta chain sequence and its context. Pooled in the analysis were second doses at about 4 or about 12 weeks. The data were obtained in a study of T cell responses to AZD1222 COVID-19 vaccine. This CDR3 spans 16 amino acids. Looked up from germline, CDR1 is SGHNT and CDR2 is YYREEE (reference sequence). V lost 5 bases to trimming and J lost 2 bases; unmatched junction nucleotides: 9. Profiling relied on immunoSEQ multiplex PCR, and the TCRdb table lists in-frame clones only, not all of them. The table has about 270,000 clones, about 94% seen once; the top ten hold roughly 0.5%.

The rearrangement uses TRBV5-4 and TRBJ1-3, with 8 bases aligning to TRBD1. The sample in question was peripheral blood, obtained 28 days after the second AZD1222 dose. This receptor was taken from an adult who received the AZD1222 COVID-19 vaccine. The CDR3 region is CASSFDPTGAGNTIYF. CDR3 nucleotide sequence: TGTGCCAGCAGTTTTGACCCGACAGGGGCTGGAAACACCATATATTTT.